The clone carrying this T cell receptor beta chain was counted a few times. Its antigen is not known. The record originates from a study of CD8+CD57+ T cells in acquired aplastic anemia. Across the study: The mean DNA yield obtained from sorted CD4+ and CD8+ cells came to approximately 3 ug.

Broader study findings: Patients and controls shared over 25 CD8+ CDR3 sequences, highly expressed in patients.

CDR1 and CDR2 (germline): LGHNA, YNFKEQ. The trim removed 0 bases at V and 6 bases at J, leaving 7 bases unmatched. The CDR3 has 18 amino acids. TCR beta VDJ and CDR3 were profiled, and genomic DNA was the template. From the reads, TCRdb called clonotypes with MiXCR, one entry per CDR3 protein. The sample yields around 180,000 distinct CDR3 sequences, around 50% seen once. It was patients with CD8+CD57+ cell expansion by flow cytometry who were chosen for sequencing. Acquired aplastic anemia of severe grade affected all patients. Sequenced input: sorted CD4+, CD8+, or CD8+CD57+ T cells (not recorded which) from PBMCs. The chain uses TRBV4-2 and TRBJ2-1; 14 nucleotides match TRBD2. This TCR was sampled from a human donor with aplastic anemia. The CDR3 spells CASSQDPGLAGAANEQFF. CDR3 in DNA: TGTGCCAGCAGCCAAGATCCGGGACTAGCGGGGGCCGCCAATGAGCAGTTCTTC.